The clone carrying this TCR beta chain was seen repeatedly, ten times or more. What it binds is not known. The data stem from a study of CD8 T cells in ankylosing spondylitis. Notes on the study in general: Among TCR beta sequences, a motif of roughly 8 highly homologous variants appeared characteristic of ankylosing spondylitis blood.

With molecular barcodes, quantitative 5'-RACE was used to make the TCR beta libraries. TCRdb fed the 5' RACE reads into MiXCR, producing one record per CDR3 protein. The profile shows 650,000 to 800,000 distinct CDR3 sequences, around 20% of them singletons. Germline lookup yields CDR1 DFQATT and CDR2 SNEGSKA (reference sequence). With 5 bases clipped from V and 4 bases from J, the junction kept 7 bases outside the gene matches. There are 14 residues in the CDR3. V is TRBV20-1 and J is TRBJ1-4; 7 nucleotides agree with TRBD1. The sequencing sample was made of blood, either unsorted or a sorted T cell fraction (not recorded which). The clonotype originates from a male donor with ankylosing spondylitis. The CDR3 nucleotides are TGCAGTGCTCCACACCGGGACAGTAATGAAAAACTGTTTTTT. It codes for CSAPHRDSNEKLFF.